This TCR beta chain is drawn from a study of early T cells in non-severe SARS-CoV-2 infection. Trimming took off 1 base at V and 4 bases at J, with 10 bases between the two ends. The CDR3 loop spans 14 amino acids. Looked up from germline, CDR1 is LNHNV and CDR2 is YYDKDF (reference sequence). Unique molecular identifier tags were affixed to discrete cDNA molecules. TCRdb analysed the 5' RACE reads with MiXCR anew, one entry per CDR3 protein. The sample lists roughly 40,000 distinct CDR3 sequences; about 6% were seen once. This clonotype was found many times. What was sequenced was whole blood. The genes are TRBV15 and TRBJ1-2; maybe TRBD1 (5 bases). The sequence was collected from an adult who was a healthcare worker with PCR-confirmed SARS-CoV-2 infection or an uninfected control (not recorded which). CDR3 sequence (DNA): TGTGCCACCAGCAGAGGGCAGGGTTCCTATGGCTACACCTTC. It specifies CATSRGQGSYGYTF.